The 30 T cell receptor beta chains reported below all come from one sample, sequenced in a study of blood T cells in healthy people across ages. It was with a sample-barcoded 5' primer and a J-beta primer mix that a second PCR of roughly 6 to 11 cycles was run. TCRdb passed the 5' RACE reads through MiXCR, listing each CDR3 protein once. Altogether 550,000 to 750,000 distinct CDR3 sequences are present, under 25% being singletons, with the ten largest covering roughly 3.4%. Sequencing was performed on blood. These receptors all come from a man aged 65 to 79 in good health.

V usage is TRBV7-9 and J usage is TRBJ2-3; 8 bases fit TRBD2. V lost 8 bases and J lost 0; bases outside the gene matches: 13. Germline values: CDR1 SEHNR, CDR2 FQNEAQ (reference sequence). The CDR3 is 17 amino acids. CDR3 amino acids: CASLAGTLFLSTDTQYF. The CDR3 DNA reads TGTGCCAGCTTAGCGGGGACACTGTTCCTTAGCACAGATACGCAGTATTTT. The full variable domain, completed using reference TRBV7-9 and TRBJ2-3, is DTGVSQNPRHKITKRGQNVTFRCDPISEHNRLYWYRQTLGQGPEFLTYFQNEAQLEKSRLLSDRFSAERPKGSFSTLEIQRTEQGDSAMYLCASLAGTLFLSTDTQYFGPGTRLTVL.

The chain carries TRBV7-8 and TRBJ2-1, with TRBD2 matching 13 bases. The tail of the sequence fits TRBJ2-7 better, so the J call may be wrong. The germline V gene encodes CDR1 SGHVS and CDR2 FQNEAQ. The CDR3 covers 16 residues. The CDR3 spells CASSPPTSGRDHEQYF. As DNA, the CDR3 is TGTGCCAGCAGCCCACCTACTAGCGGGAGGGACCACGAGCAGTACTTC.

In this sample, this clonotype turned up a few times. CDR3 sequence: CASSLERRTGGNEQFF. For the CDR3, the DNA is TGTGCCAGCAGCTTAGAAAGACGGACAGGGGGCAATGAGCAGTTCTTC. The genes are TRBV11-2 and TRBJ2-1; 10 bases map to TRBD1. Germline values: CDR1 SGHAT, CDR2 FQNNGV. The V and J ends lost 0 bases and 6 bases, in that order; junction bases with no gene match: 5. This CDR3 is built from 16 residues. Complete variable domain (other parts from reference TRBV11-2 and TRBJ2-1): EAGVAQSPRYKIIEKRQSVAFWCNPISGHATLYWYQQILGQGPKLLIQFQNNGVVDDSQLPKDRFSAERLKGVDSTLKIQPAKLEDSAVYLCASSLERRTGGNEQFFGPGTRLTVL.

On this clonotype: One junction end does not reproduce the germline sequence, and a read error may be involved. The chain combines TRBV7-9 with TRBJ1-1, with TRBD1 identical over 7 bases. This CDR3 contains 15 residues. Germline CDR1 and CDR2: SEHNR and FQNEAQ (reference sequence). The CDR3 region is CAGSSEGARDTEAFF. The CDR3 DNA reads as TGTGCCGGCAGCTCTGAGGGGGCGCGGGACACTGAAGCTTTCTTT.

The V and J genes are TRBV2 and TRBJ2-5, with D possibly TRBD2 on 6 matching bases. V was trimmed by 1 base and J by 2 bases, leaving 14 bases between them. CDR3 length: 16 amino acids. Germline CDR1 is SNHLY and CDR2 is FYNNEI. DNA for the CDR3: TGTGCCAGCAGTGAAGGGCAGGGAGGTGGGCAAGAGACCCAGTACTTC. It specifies CASSEGQGGGQETQYF.

This clonotype was observed a handful of times. The genes are TRBV4-2 and TRBJ2-5, with D uncertain. Per the germline V gene, CDR1 is LGHNA and CDR2 is YNFKEQ. V was trimmed by 1 base and J by 3 bases, leaving 15 bases between them. This CDR3 spans 16 amino acids. CDR3 in amino acids: CASSQATGSPKETQYF. The CDR3 nucleotides are TGTGCCAGCAGCCAAGCGACTGGCTCGCCTAAAGAGACCCAGTACTTC.

V and J are TRBV12-3 or TRBV12-4 and TRBJ2-7; no clear D gene. CDR3 size: 14 residues. Trimming pared 2 bases from V and 5 bases from J, leaving 13 bases between. CDR3 sequence (DNA): TGTGCCAGCAGTTTACTACTAATCGCCGACGAGCAGTACTTC. Its protein is CASSLLLIADEQYF.

The chain joins TRBV20-1 to TRBJ2-5; 9 nucleotides agree with TRBD2. Judging by the DNA end, TRBJ2-7 fits better; the J call may be wrong. CDR1 is DFQATT, CDR2 SNEGSKA, per germline (reference sequence). CDR3 length: 16 residues. CDR3 in amino acids: CSARASGSGSKYEQYF. The CDR3 nucleotides read TGCAGTGCTAGAGCTTCCGGTAGCGGGAGTAAGTACGAGCAGTACTTC.

This clonotype was observed a few times. J is TRBJ1-3 and V is TRBV28, with TRBD1 as a possible D gene (6 bases). The germline V gene has CDR1 MDHEN and CDR2 SYDVKM. CDR3 length: 15 amino acids. Trimming took 3 bases from V and 4 from J, leaving 13 bases between them. The CDR3 DNA reads TGTGCCAGCAGTTTTCTTCAGGGGACGGGAAACACCATATATTTT. It yields the protein CASSFLQGTGNTIYF. The whole variable domain, remainder taken from reference TRBV28 and TRBJ1-3, is DVKVTQSSRYLVKRTGEKVFLECVQDMDHENMFWYRQDPGLGLRLIYFSYDVKMKEKGDIPEGYSVSREKKERFSLILESASTNQTSMYLCASSFLQGTGNTIYFGEGSWLTVV.

The V call is TRBV20-1, the J call TRBJ1-2; the D gene is possibly TRBD1 (6 bases). V shed 3 bases and J shed 0 bases, with 20 bases lying between them. The length of the CDR3 is 17 residues. Germline CDR1 is DFQATT and CDR2 is SNEGSKA (reference sequence). The CDR3 DNA reads as TGCAGTGCTAGGGACAGCCTTAGTTTGAGGACTAACTATGGCTACACCTTC. Its protein is CSARDSLSLRTNYGYTF.

This clonotype has only a few counts. The gene calls are TRBV20-1 and TRBJ2-2, with D unresolved. Trimming removed 0 bases from V and 9 bases from J, with 5 bases in between. Germline CDR1 DFQATT, CDR2 SNEGSKA (reference sequence). The CDR3 has 11 amino acids. This CDR3 reads CSARDRRELFF. In DNA form, the CDR3 reads TGCAGTGCTAGAGATAGACGGGAGCTGTTTTTT.

This clonotype was seen a handful of times. This chain joins TRBV5-5 and TRBJ2-4, with 7 positions matching TRBD2. The CDR3 sequence is 13 residues long. Looked up from germline, CDR1 is SGHKS and CDR2 is YYEKEE (reference sequence). The V segment lost 7 bases and the J segment 8 bases; nucleotides outside the gene matches: 9. This CDR3 reads CASSREWQDIQYF. The CDR3, as DNA: TGTGCCAGCTCGCGGGAGTGGCAGGACATTCAGTACTTC.

V and J are TRBV5-1 and TRBJ2-4; TRBD2 agrees at 8 bases. The CDR3 is 17 amino acids. Germline V gives CDR1 SGHRS, CDR2 YFSETQ. The V gene end was trimmed by 1 base and the J gene end by 0 bases; junction bases not matched to a gene: 6. Here the CDR3 reads CASSLWEREIAKNIQYF. Written as DNA, the CDR3 is TGCGCCAGCAGCTTGTGGGAGCGGGAGATAGCCAAAAACATTCAGTACTTC.

A few counts support this clonotype. V and J are TRBV5-1 and TRBJ2-5, with TRBD2 identical over 8 bases. The last part of the DNA fits TRBJ2-1 better; the J call may be wrong. Germline CDR1 SGHRS, CDR2 YFSETQ. This CDR3 region has 14 residues. The CDR3 is CASSPPTSAHEQFF. CDR3 bases: TGCGCCAGCAGCCCCCCGACTAGCGCCCATGAGCAGTTCTTC.

A few counts support this clonotype. This chain uses TRBV6-5 with TRBJ2-2; D not resolved. Trimming took off 0 bases at V and 3 bases at J, with 8 bases between the two ends. Germline CDR1 and CDR2: MNHEY and SVGAGI. The CDR3 is made up of 15 amino acids. Written as DNA, the CDR3 is TGTGCCAGCAGTTACTCGCGGCTATACACCGGGGAGCTGTTTTTT. As protein: CASSYSRLYTGELFF.

The CDR3 coding sequence is TGTGCCAGCAGTGACTCGAGGGCGATTACCAGGAATGAAAAACTGTTTTTT. It translates to CASSDSRAITRNEKLFF. The chain has TRBV6-4 and TRBJ1-4; the D is unclear. There are 17 residues in the CDR3. Trimming cost V 0 bases and J 5 bases, with 16 bases left between them. CDR1 is MRHNA, CDR2 SNTAGT, per germline.

This clonotype occurred a few times. V usage is TRBV29-1 and J usage is TRBJ1-4; the D gene is possibly TRBD1 (6 bases). V dropped 4 bases and J dropped 3 bases, with 9 bases sitting between them. CDR1 is SQVTM and CDR2 is ANQGSEA in the germline V gene. The CDR3 spans 13 residues. The CDR3 coding sequence is TGCAGCGTTGCCGACAGGCCTAATGAAAAACTGTTTTTT. Translated, it gives CSVADRPNEKLFF. Filled out from reference TRBV29-1 and TRBJ1-4, the complete variable domain reads SAVISQKPSRDICQRGTSLTIQCQVDSQVTMMFWYRQQPGQSLTLIATANQGSEATYESGFVIDKFPISRPNLTFSTLTVSNMSPEDSSIYLCSVADRPNEKLFFGSGTQLSVL.

This clonotype has only a few counts. The rearrangement uses TRBV7-2 and TRBJ2-3; 8 nucleotides line up with TRBD2. Germline lookup yields CDR1 SGHTA and CDR2 FQGNSA. There are 15 residues in the CDR3. V shed 0 bases and J 2 bases; nucleotides not matched to a gene: 1. In DNA, the CDR3 is TGTGCCAGCAGCTTAGCCGGGAGGGTCACAGATACGCAGTATTTT. Amino acid sequence: CASSLAGRVTDTQYF.

This chain uses TRBV7-3 with TRBJ1-6, with D tentatively TRBD1 (5 bases). This CDR3 contains 15 residues. V lost 0 bases and J 8 bases, leaving 11 bases between the germline ends. From germline, CDR1 is SGHTA and CDR2 FQGTGA. The DNA for the CDR3 is TGTGCCAGCAGCTTAACCGGCGGGGGGTATTCACCCCTCCACTTT. Encoded protein: CASSLTGGGYSPLHF.

The rearrangement links TRBV14 to TRBJ2-1, with TRBD1 as a possible D gene (6 bases). CDR1 is SGHDN and CDR2 is FVKESK in the germline V gene. V was trimmed by 3 bases and J by 1 base, leaving 10 bases between them. The CDR3 covers 15 residues. The CDR3 bases are TGTGCCAGCAGCCAGCTAGGGGGTTCCTACAATGAGCAGTTCTTC. It encodes CASSQLGGSYNEQFF.

This chain joins TRBV29-1 and TRBJ2-1; D might be TRBD2 (6 bases). V was cut by 7 bases and J by 4 bases, with 11 bases left in between. This CDR3 is built from 12 residues. Germline assignment: CDR1 SQVTM and CDR2 ANQGSEA. The CDR3 sequence: CSATRGYNEQFF. The CDR3 region has the DNA TGCAGCGCCACCCGGGGGTACAATGAGCAGTTCTTC.

This clonotype has more than one count but fewer than ten. The chain recombines TRBV27 with TRBJ2-6; D remains unclear. From germline, CDR1 is MNHEY and CDR2 SMNVEV (reference sequence). This CDR3 contains 15 residues. The ends were cut back, 3 bases at V and 0 bases at J, with 6 bases in the middle. The CDR3 loop reads CASSFYNSGANVLTF. In DNA form, the CDR3 reads TGTGCCAGCAGTTTTTACAACTCTGGGGCCAACGTCCTGACTTTC.

This clonotype was seen ten or more times. At one end, the junction sequence differs from germline, possibly due to a read error. This chain joins TRBV7-7 and TRBJ2-2, with a possible D match to TRBD2 (6 bases). There are 13 residues in the CDR3. Germline V lookup: CDR1 SSHAT, CDR2 FNYEAQ (reference sequence). The chain's CDR3 is CASSPTSSGELFF. In DNA, the CDR3 is TGTGCTAGCAGCCCTACTAGCTCCGGGGAGCTGTTTTTT.

V usage is TRBV12-3 or TRBV12-4 and J usage is TRBJ2-5; D may be TRBD1 (5 bases). The J call may be in error: the DNA end matches TRBJ2-1 better. This CDR3 has 14 amino acids. The CDR3 loop is CASSLSAGNDEQFF. The CDR3 nucleotides read TGTGCCAGCAGTTTATCCGCAGGGAACGATGAGCAGTTCTTC.

This chain connects TRBV5-1 to TRBJ1-5; TRBD1 agrees at 8 bases. The V gene end was trimmed by 4 bases and the J gene end by 6 bases; junction bases not matched to a gene: 9. CDR3 length: 15 residues. CDR1 SGHRS and CDR2 YFSETQ come from the germline V gene. The CDR3, as DNA: TGCGCCAGCAGCAGAGGACAGGGCGGGAGTCAGCCCCAGCATTTT. This codes for CASSRGQGGSQPQHF.

The J gene is TRBJ2-5, the V gene TRBV24-1; maybe TRBD2 (6 bases). CDR1 is KGHDR, CDR2 SFDVKD, per germline. The CDR3 loop spans 13 amino acids. V was trimmed by 11 bases and J by 2 bases, leaving 14 bases between them. CDR3 nucleotide sequence: TGTGCCATGCCGGCGCGGGGACAAGAGACCCAGTACTTC. It yields the protein CAMPARGQETQYF.

This clonotype was seen a few times. J is TRBJ1-1 and V is TRBV12-3 or TRBV12-4; 7 nucleotides align to TRBD1. V lost 4 bases, J lost 5 bases, and 7 bases stayed unmatched. The CDR3 is 14 residues long. CDR3 region: CASSSEPRGTEAFF. For the CDR3, the DNA is TGTGCCAGCAGTTCGGAACCCAGGGGGACTGAAGCTTTCTTT.

The chain joins TRBV9 to TRBJ2-5; the D gene is possibly TRBD1 (6 bases). The DNA matches TRBJ2-7 better at its end, which makes the J call doubtful. Germline values: CDR1 SGDLS, CDR2 YYNGEE. The length of the CDR3 is 11 residues. CDR3 amino acids: CASSGDNEQYF. CDR3 nucleotide sequence: TGTGCCAGCAGCGGGGACAACGAGCAGTACTTC.

V usage is TRBV25-1 and J usage is TRBJ2-2; D is ambiguous. This CDR3 is 15 amino acids long. Germline lookup yields CDR1 MGHDK and CDR2 SYGVNS. Trimming took 2 bases from V and 1 from J, leaving 8 bases between them. The CDR3: CASSEPSLNTGELFF. In nucleotides, the CDR3 is TGTGCCAGCAGTGAACCCTCCCTGAACACCGGGGAGCTGTTTTTT.

A few counts support this clonotype. CDR3 in amino acids: CSAYREATVNEQFF. The CDR3 nucleotides read TGCAGTGCCTATCGGGAGGCAACCGTCAATGAGCAGTTCTTC. The chain combines TRBV20-1 with TRBJ2-1; the match to TRBD2 covers 7 bases. Germline V CDR1 and CDR2: DFQATT, SNEGSKA (reference sequence). The CDR3 totals 14 residues. With V trimmed by 6 bases and J by 6 bases, 11 bases remained unmatched.